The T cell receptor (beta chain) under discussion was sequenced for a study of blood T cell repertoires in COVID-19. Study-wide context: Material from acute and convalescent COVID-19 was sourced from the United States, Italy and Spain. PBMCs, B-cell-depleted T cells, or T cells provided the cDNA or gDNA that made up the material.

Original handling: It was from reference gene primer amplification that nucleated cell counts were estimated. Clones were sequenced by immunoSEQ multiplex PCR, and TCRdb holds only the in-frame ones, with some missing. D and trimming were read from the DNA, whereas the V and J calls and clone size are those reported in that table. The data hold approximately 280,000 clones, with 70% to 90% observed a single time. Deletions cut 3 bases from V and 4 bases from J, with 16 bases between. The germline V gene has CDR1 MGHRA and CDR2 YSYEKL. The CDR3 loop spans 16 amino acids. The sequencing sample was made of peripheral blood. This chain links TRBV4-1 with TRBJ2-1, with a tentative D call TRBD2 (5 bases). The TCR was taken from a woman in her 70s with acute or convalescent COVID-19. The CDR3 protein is CASSHAGMRRYNEQFF. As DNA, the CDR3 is TGCGCCAGCAGCCACGCGGGCATGCGTCGGTACAATGAGCAGTTCTTC.